Presented here are 14 T cell receptor beta chains from one specimen sequenced in a study of regulatory T cells in long-lasting Graves disease. Documented time point: persistent/refractory GD, antithyroid drugs over 5 years with positive TRAb. There was RNA extracted from PBMCs, and the TCR library was made from it. Construction of the TCR beta libraries employed iRepertoire HTBI primers in conjunction with Arm-PCR of CDR3 regions. Each CDR3 protein is one row after TCRdb ran MiXCR on the multiplex PCR reads. The repertoire holds some 450,000 distinct CDR3 sequences, with about 20% as singletons. This specimen was peripheral blood mononuclear cells (PBMCs), taken when the disease was refractory, from a patient treated with antithyroid drugs. These TCRs come from a female donor with Graves disease.

This CDR3 reads CAISDYEGALSGYTF. The CDR3 region has the DNA TGTGCCATCAGTGATTATGAGGGGGCGCTCAGTGGCTACACCTTC. The rearrangement uses TRBV10-3 and TRBJ1-2; 7 bases fit TRBD1. V shed 3 bases and J 7 bases; nucleotides not matched to a gene: 11. The V gene's germline CDR1 is ENHRY and CDR2 SYGVKD. The CDR3 runs 15 residues.

In this sample, this clonotype turned up many times. V gene TRBV11-1 combines with J gene TRBJ2-5, with 8 bases aligning to TRBD1. The J segment lost 5 bases and the V segment lost 3 bases, leaving 5 bases of the junction unmatched. The CDR3 length is 14 residues. The germline CDR1 and CDR2 sequences are SGHAT and FQDESV (reference sequence). The CDR3 sequence is CASSFDRGGETQYF. The CDR3 DNA reads TGTGCCAGCAGCTTCGACAGGGGTGGGGAGACCCAGTACTTC.

The chain's CDR3 is CASSSIRDRASYEQYF. As DNA, the CDR3 is TGTGCCAGCAGTTCCATCCGGGACAGGGCCTCCTACGAGCAGTACTTC. The gene calls are TRBV28 and TRBJ2-7; 9 bases fit TRBD1. Germline-derived CDR1 and CDR2 are MDHEN and SYDVKM. The CDR3 runs 16 residues. With 4 bases clipped from V and 0 bases from J, the junction kept 7 bases outside the gene matches.

The J gene is TRBJ2-2, the V gene TRBV6-2 or TRBV6-3; D gene ambiguous. Germline values: CDR1 MNHEY, CDR2 SVGEGT. The CDR3 runs 15 residues. V dropped 4 bases and J dropped 2 bases, with 11 bases sitting between them. As DNA, the CDR3 is TGTGCCAGCAGTTCCAGCCGTTCAAACACCGGGGAGCTGTTTTTT. It specifies CASSSSRSNTGELFF.

This clonotype was recorded only once. The V and J genes are TRBV7-9 and TRBJ1-1, with D maybe TRBD1 (6 bases). There are 14 residues in the CDR3. Germline CDR1 and CDR2: SEHNR and FQNEAQ (reference sequence). The V end was cut by 5 bases, the J end by 3 bases, with 13 bases between. The DNA of the CDR3 is TGTGCCAGCAGCCTACAGGGACCGGACACTGAAGCTTTCTTT. Encoded protein: CASSLQGPDTEAFF.

Worth noting for this clonotype: Given the absence of the conserved phenylalanine or tryptophan at the CDR3 end, a read error is likely. The V and J genes are TRBV19 and TRBJ1-2; tentatively, D is TRBD1 (5 bases). Deletions cut 5 bases from V and 5 bases from J, with 18 bases between. The CDR3 is 15 residues long. CDR1 and CDR2 from the germline V gene are LNHDA and SQIVND (reference sequence). The DNA of the CDR3 is TGTGCCAGTAGTCGAGCACTCGACAGTCGATATGGCTACACCCTC. This codes for CASSRALDSRYGYTL.

V and J are TRBV11-2 and TRBJ2-2; 9 positions match TRBD2. This CDR3 contains 18 residues. Germline-derived CDR1 and CDR2 are SGHAT and FQNNGV. After removal of 7 bases from V and 5 bases from J, the junction contained 17 bases not matched to a gene. CDR3 region: CASIADRISGSLTGELFF. DNA for the CDR3: TGTGCCAGCATCGCGGACAGGATTAGCGGGAGTCTAACCGGGGAGCTGTTTTTT.

This clonotype was counted ten times or more. The chain recombines TRBV2 with TRBJ2-7, with 10 nucleotides matching TRBD1. Trimming took 2 bases from V and 2 from J; bases not matched to a gene: 6. Germline values: CDR1 SNHLY, CDR2 FYNNEI. This CDR3 spans 16 amino acids. CDR3 coding DNA: TGTGCCAGCAGTGAATTCCCCGGGACAGGGGCCTACGAGCAGTACTTC. Encoded protein: CASSEFPGTGAYEQYF.

The chain couples TRBV7-2 to TRBJ2-2, with 8 nucleotides matching TRBD1. The CDR3 is 14 amino acids. V trimming: 10 bases; J trimming: 0 bases; junction bases outside the gene matches: 4. Germline lookup yields CDR1 SGHTA and CDR2 FQGNSA. The CDR3 bases are TGTGCCACCCAGGGGGCCGCGAACACCGGGGAGCTGTTTTTT. It codes for CATQGAANTGELFF.

This rearrangement joins TRBV10-3 to TRBJ1-1; D is unclear. The germline CDR1 and CDR2 sequences are ENHRY and SYGVKD. V gave up 5 bases and J gave up 5 bases, with 30 bases separating them. The CDR3 contains 19 residues. CDR3: CAISHSTTIKGERRTEAFF. CDR3 bases: TGTGCCATCAGTCATTCAACGACGATAAAGGGAGAGCGAAGGACTGAAGCTTTCTTT.

This clonotype came up a few times. This chain uses TRBV7-8 with TRBJ2-5; 11 bases line up with TRBD1. CDR1 SGHVS and CDR2 FQNEAQ come from the germline V gene. This CDR3 comprises 15 residues. The V and J ends lost 5 bases and 2 bases, in that order; junction bases with no gene match: 4. The DNA of the CDR3 is TGTGCCAGCAGCCTGGGACAGGGGGTACAAGAGACCCAGTACTTC. Amino acid sequence: CASSLGQGVQETQYF.

This clonotype has a count of ten or more. The chain links TRBV28 to TRBJ1-2; D not resolved. V lost 8 bases and J lost 4, with 14 bases in between. Germline CDR1 and CDR2: MDHEN and SYDVKM. CDR3 size: 13 residues. CDR3 amino acids: CASGLEGSYGYTF. CDR3 DNA: TGTGCCAGCGGCCTAGAAGGCAGCTATGGCTACACCTTC.

This clonotype occurred a few times. V gene TRBV19 combines with J gene TRBJ2-5; 7 bases map to TRBD1. The germline V gene has CDR1 LNHDA and CDR2 SQIVND (reference sequence). V shed 7 bases, J shed 1 base, and the junction held 6 bases outside the gene matches. CDR3 length equals 14 residues. CDR3 loop: CASTSGTAQETQYF. The CDR3 DNA reads TGTGCCAGTACTTCCGGGACAGCCCAAGAGACCCAGTACTTC.

In the case of this clonotype: The germline gene is not matched at one end of the junction; a read error may be the cause. This chain connects TRBV2 to TRBJ2-1, with 12 bases identical to TRBD2. The CDR3 consists of 14 residues. Germline-derived CDR1 and CDR2 are SNHLY and FYNNEI. CDR3 in amino acids: CASSGLAGDNERFF. In DNA form, the CDR3 reads TGTGCCAGCAGTGGACTAGCGGGAGACAATGAGCGGTTCTTC.